These T cell receptor beta chains were read from a single sample in a study of blood T cell repertoires in COVID-19. Some clones are missing from TCRdb's copy, which holds only in-frame ones; the method was immunoSEQ multiplex PCR. The table lists some 100,000 clones, approximately 91% of them singletons, with around 6% in the top ten. The sequenced material came from peripheral blood. The receptors were gathered from a woman aged 55-69 years with acute or convalescent COVID-19. Both conserved end residues are trimmed from each CDR3. Each record gives: V gene, D gene, CDR3 protein. D genes are given only for firm matches.

TRBV5-1 | NA | ASSGASVTGELF
TRBV25-1 | TRBD1 | ASSDPGQDILYNSPLH
TRBV5-1 | TRBD1 | ASSSYPGQVYGYT
TRBV13 | NA | ASSSINSQNGYT
TRBV2 | NA | ASSEGRGGEQY
TRBV18 | TRBD2 | ASSPSGESYEQY
TRBV28 | TRBD2 | ATASLAGYEQY
TRBV19 | NA | ASGYGGETQY
TRBV7-2 | NA | ASSLGADFNYGYT
TRBV7-9 | NA | ASSLSVEGHGYT
TRBV28 | NA | ATLKPGNYGYT
TRBV6-5 | NA | ASIAELRSNQPQH
TRBV3-1/TRBV3-2 | NA | ASSRLTVLDTEAF
TRBV10-3 | TRBD1 | AISDRDRGDLQPQH
TRBV7-9 | TRBD2 | ASSSPGLAGLNTQY
TRBV3-1/TRBV3-2 | NA | ASSQGSTVVGNTIY
TRBV6-6 | TRBD2 | ASISLSGRVYNEQF
TRBV20-1 | TRBD1 | SARTGAEAF
TRBV5-1 | TRBD2 | ASSLDVTGGPTDTQY
TRBV5-6 | NA | ASSTDLQQKRGEKLF
TRBV9 | TRBD1 | ASSFGTAIEQY
TRBV4-2 | TRBD2 | ASSPSSGGGPTDTQY
TRBV19 | TRBD1 | ASSIGRRTGGRSNQPQH